The subject of this entry is one T cell receptor (beta chain). Its target antigen remains unknown. Per-base qualities were not stored, and no clone one base away is much larger. The immunoSEQ Assay, a bias-controlled multiplex PCR, was used to amplify TCRbeta CDR3 regions from genomic DNA. As for the authors' bioinformatics: The number of nucleated cells in each sample was estimated by amplification of reference gene primers within the assay. To quantify the absolute abundance of each unique TCRbeta CDR3 rearrangement, sequence reads were collapsed and filtered. For each sample, productive Simpson clonality was calculated by taking the square root of Simpson's diversity index across productive rearrangements. The source is immuneACCESS, and TCRdb retained only in-frame sequences with V and J called. Part of the clones is not carried over; for the studies checked, unresolved V genes explain less than half of this, and the remainder is unexplained. The V and J calls and clone size come from that table; D and trimming were worked out from the DNA. This sample gives roughly 400,000 clones in total; approximately 91% of them show up just once. In total, the top ten clones hold more than 0.85% of the sample.

The data stem from a study of blood T cell repertoires in COVID-19 (TCRdb year 2020). In the study overall: Samples covering the acute and convalescent phases of COVID-19 were provided by collaborators in the United States, Italy and Spain. Subjects who had been exposed to COVID-19, were actively infected with it, or had recovered from it provided the deeply sampled blood TCRbeta repertoires that made up the dataset. Sample metadata almost always included a de-identified subject ID, COVID-19 status, age in years and sex. Where HLA class I and class II types were available, the types were taken from metadata supplied by the sample provider, not from assay-based typing. The samples were drawn from two sources: the first 160 participants of the ongoing ImmuneRACE study, and 1,000 to 1,500 subjects contributed by 6 global collaborators. The material from the prospective study consisted of cDNA or gDNA derived from T cells, B-cell-depleted T cells, or PBMCs. A freely available public database, intended as a resource for researchers studying the immune response to SARS-CoV-2, is where the repertoires were released. Summary of the overall study and its limitations: The quantity of clinical and demographic metadata differed by source and by participant and was supplied without curation.

Participants in the prospective study were enrolled through a virtual design, were aged roughly 18 to 95 years, and lived in some 24 United States geographic areas. Cohort assignment in the prospective study relied on participant-reported clinical history from a screening survey and a study questionnaire. Exposed participants had been in contact with someone with a PCR-confirmed or clinician-diagnosed COVID-19 case within 2 weeks of study entry. In the prospective study, mobile phlebotomists collected whole blood, serum and a nasopharyngeal or oropharyngeal swab from each participant. Prospective study participants could optionally give additional blood draws and questionnaires over an approximately 2-month period. Prospective study blood samples were shipped either frozen or at room temperature before DNA extraction. The germline V gene (reference sequence) yields DFQATT for CDR1 and SNEGSKA for CDR2. The CDR3 holds 12 amino acids from the cysteine to the phenylalanine. Of all the DNA, just the CDR3 is kept, 36 bases in frame from base 1. Trimming takes 3 bases off V and 15 bases off J; junction bases not matched to a gene: 9.

Sequences were obtained from PBMCs or T cells enriched from blood (not recorded which). The receptor was isolated from a woman in her thirties or forties who had been exposed to COVID-19. The rearrangement joined TRBV20-1 to TRBJ2-1, with TRBD1 identical over 9 junction bases. For the CDR3, the sequence is CSASPGTGYGFF. The nucleotide sequence is TGCAGTGCTAGTCCCGGGACAGGGTATGGGTTCTTC.